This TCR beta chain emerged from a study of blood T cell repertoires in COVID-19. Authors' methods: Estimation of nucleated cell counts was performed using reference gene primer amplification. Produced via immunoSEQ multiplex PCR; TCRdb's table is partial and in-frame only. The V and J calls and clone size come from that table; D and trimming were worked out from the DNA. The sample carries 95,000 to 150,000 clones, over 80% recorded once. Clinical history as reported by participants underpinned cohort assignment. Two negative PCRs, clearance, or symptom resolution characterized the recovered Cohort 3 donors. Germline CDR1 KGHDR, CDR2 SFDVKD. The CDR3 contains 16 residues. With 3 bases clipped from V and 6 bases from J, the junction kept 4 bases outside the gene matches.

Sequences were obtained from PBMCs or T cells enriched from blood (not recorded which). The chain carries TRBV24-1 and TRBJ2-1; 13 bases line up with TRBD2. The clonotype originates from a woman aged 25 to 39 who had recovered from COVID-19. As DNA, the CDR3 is TGTGCCACCAGTGATACCCGGACTAGCGGGAGCAATGAGCAGTTCTTC. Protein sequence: CATSDTRTSGSNEQFF.